One T cell receptor beta chain is described in this entry. The antigen remains unidentified. 60 Vbeta and 13 Jbeta primers were used in PCR. Here immunoSEQ multiplex PCR was the method, and the copy in TCRdb shows in-frame clones only, minus some. The sample shows about 130,000 clones, approximately 71% of them seen only once. The sample is drawn from a study of cytomegalovirus exposure and HLA in healthy donors. Study outcomes and limitations: Using a false discovery rate of 0.05, a later analysis showed that 15,000 to 20,000 TCR beta sequences were associated with HLA alleles.

The CDR3 has 15 residues. V was shortened by 3 bases and J by 9 bases, with 20 bases between the two germline ends. Germline V gene sequence: CDR1 SGDLS, CDR2 YYNGEE. The chain couples TRBV9 to TRBJ2-3, with TRBD1 as a possible D gene (6 bases). The source material was PBMCs. This TCR came from a man aged 30-40 years in good health and CMV-seronegative. As DNA, the CDR3 is TGTGCCAGCAGCGCCGGGACACATTCTGGACGGACGCAGTATTTT. This translates into CASSAGTHSGRTQYF.